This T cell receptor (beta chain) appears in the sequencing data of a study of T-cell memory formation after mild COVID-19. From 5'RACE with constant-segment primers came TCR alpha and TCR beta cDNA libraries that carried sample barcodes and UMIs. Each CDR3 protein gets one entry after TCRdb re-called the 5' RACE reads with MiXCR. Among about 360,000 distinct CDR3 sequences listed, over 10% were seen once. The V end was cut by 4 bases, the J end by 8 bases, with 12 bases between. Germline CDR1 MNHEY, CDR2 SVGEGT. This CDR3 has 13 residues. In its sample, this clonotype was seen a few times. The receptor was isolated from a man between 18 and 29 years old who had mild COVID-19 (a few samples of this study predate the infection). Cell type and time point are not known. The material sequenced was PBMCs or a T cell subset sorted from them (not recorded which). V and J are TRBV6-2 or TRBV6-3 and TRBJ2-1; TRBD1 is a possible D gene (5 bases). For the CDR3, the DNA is TGTGCCAGCAGTTCTAGTAGGGGCTATGAGCAGTTCTTC. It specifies CASSSSRGYEQFF.